The sequence of this T cell receptor beta chain was determined in a study of CD8 T cells in ankylosing spondylitis. TCRdb processed the 5' RACE reads anew with MiXCR; each CDR3 protein has one entry. The sample includes 15,000 to 20,000 distinct CDR3 sequences, approximately 8.4% of them seen just once. This clonotype was seen repeatedly, ten times or more. The antigen remains undetermined. Per the germline V gene, CDR1 is SGHAT and CDR2 is FQNNGV. There are 15 residues in the CDR3. V dropped 4 bases and J dropped 5 bases, with 16 bases sitting between them. Regarding the study as a whole: From matched ankylosing spondylitis synovial fluid, disease-linked clones were reportedly recovered at significantly enriched levels.

This chain links TRBV11-2 with TRBJ2-3; possibly TRBD1 for D (6 bases). The origin of this receptor is a male donor with ankylosing spondylitis or in good health (not recorded which). Sample: blood. The CDR3 DNA reads TGTGCCAGCAGCTCTTGGACAGAGGCAATAGATACGCAGTATTTT. Translated, it gives CASSSWTEAIDTQYF. Full variable domain (rest looked up from reference TRBV11-2 and TRBJ2-3): EAGVAQSPRYKIIEKRQSVAFWCNPISGHATLYWYQQILGQGPKLLIQFQNNGVVDDSQLPKDRFSAERLKGVDSTLKIQPAKLEDSAVYLCASSSWTEAIDTQYFGPGTRLTVL.